This entry lists 8 T cell receptor beta chains sequenced from one sample in a study of sequential checkpoint blockade in melanoma. Assay: immunoSEQ multiplex PCR; the TCRdb copy retains only in-frame clones and omits some. Of about 9,100 clones listed, around 80% are singletons. Treatment denoted: randomized to nivolumab then ipilimumab (arm A) or the reverse (arm B). Here the sequenced sample was CD8+ T cells sorted from blood (inferred from file names), taken from a patient given nivolumab and ipilimumab in sequence. The receptors shown here come from a human donor with melanoma.

This sequence joins TRBV11-2 and TRBJ2-1, with 8 bases fitting TRBD2. Germline V gene sequence: CDR1 SGHAT, CDR2 FQNNGV. The V gene end was trimmed by 1 base and the J gene end by 2 bases; junction bases not matched to a gene: 1. This CDR3 region has 15 residues. CDR3 in DNA: TGTGCCAGCAGCTTAGGCGGGGGGACCTACAATGAGCAGTTCTTC. Its protein product is CASSLGGGTYNEQFF.

The chain joins TRBV4-3 to TRBJ1-6; maybe TRBD1 (6 bases). The CDR3 is 14 residues long. V was pared by 1 base and J by 7 bases, with 8 bases between. From germline, CDR1 is LGHNA and CDR2 YSLEER. The CDR3 DNA is TGCGCCAGCAGCCAAGGGACAGAAAATTCACCCCTCCACTTT. Amino acid sequence: CASSQGTENSPLHF.

The chain combines TRBV11-2 with TRBJ2-1; weak D call: TRBD2 (5 bases). V was clipped by 1 base and J by 6 bases, with 22 bases between them. This CDR3 has 18 amino acids. Per germline, CDR1 SGHAT and CDR2 FQNNGV. CDR3 loop: CASSLAPQLVMAVNEQFF. In DNA, the CDR3 is TGTGCCAGCAGCTTAGCCCCACAACTAGTCATGGCGGTCAATGAGCAGTTCTTC.

This clone has only one observation. CDR3 nucleotides: TGTGCCAGCAGTGGATCAGGGGCGAAAAACATTCAGTACTTC. Translation gives CASSGSGAKNIQYF. The V call is TRBV2, the J call TRBJ2-4; D perhaps matches TRBD1 (6 bases). V lost 4 bases to trimming and J lost 4 bases, with 11 bases between them. Germline values: CDR1 SNHLY, CDR2 FYNNEI. The CDR3 runs 14 residues. Combining the CDR3 with reference TRBV2 and TRBJ2-4 gives the whole variable domain EPEVTQTPSHQVTQMGQEVILRCVPISNHLYFYWYRQILGQKVEFLVSFYNNEISEKSEIFDDQFSVERPDGSNFTLKIRSTKLEDSAMYFCASSGSGAKNIQYFGAGTRLSVL.

The CDR3 sequence is CASSDRVGPYEQYF. The CDR3 DNA is TGTGCCAGCAGTGACCGGGTCGGCCCCTACGAGCAGTACTTC. J is TRBJ2-7 and V is TRBV2; the D is unclear. Germline lookup yields CDR1 SNHLY and CDR2 FYNNEI. The CDR3 runs to 14 residues. Trimming shortened V by 3 bases and J by 2 bases, and 11 bases separated the two germline ends.

This chain joins TRBV6-5 and TRBJ2-1, with 12 bases lining up with TRBD2. Germline values: CDR1 MNHEY, CDR2 SVGAGI. V lost 2 bases to trimming and J lost 5 bases; unmatched junction nucleotides: 1. This CDR3 is 15 amino acids long. The DNA of the CDR3 is TGTGCCAGCAGTTACGGACTAGCGGGGAACAATGAGCAGTTCTTC. Amino acid sequence: CASSYGLAGNNEQFF.

Turning to this clone: The junction differs from germline at one of its ends, possibly a read error. Additional DNA sequences in this sample encode the identical CDR3. This chain connects TRBV4-1 to TRBJ2-1, with TRBD2 identical over 7 bases. The V gene's germline CDR1 is MGHRA and CDR2 YSYEKL. This CDR3 is built from 16 residues. The CDR3 nucleotides read TGTGCCAGCAGCCAAGATCCGGGAGGCTCCTACAATGAGCAGTTCTTC. Its translation: CASSQDPGGSYNEQFF.

This chain uses TRBV9 with TRBJ2-2; D may be TRBD1 (5 bases). The CDR3 is made up of 15 amino acids. V was pared by 2 bases and J by 0 bases, with 8 bases between. Germline CDR1 reads SGDLS; CDR2 reads YYNGEE. The CDR3 sequence: CASSVGQTNTGELFF. CDR3 nucleotide sequence: TGTGCCAGCAGCGTGGGGCAGACGAACACCGGGGAGCTGTTTTTT. Together with reference TRBV9 and TRBJ2-2, the CDR3 gives the full variable domain: DSGVTQTPKHLITATGQRVTLRCSPRSGDLSVYWYQQSLDQGLQFLIQYYNGEERAKGNILERFSAQQFPDLHSELNLSSLELGDSALYFCASSVGQTNTGELFFGEGSRLTVL.